This T cell receptor beta chain was profiled in a study of blood T cell repertoires in COVID-19. For the study at large: Acute-phase and convalescent COVID-19 samples originated in the United States, Italy and Spain. The analysed material was cDNA or gDNA that came from T cells, B-cell-depleted T cells, or PBMCs.

This CDR3 is built from 15 residues. The germline V gene encodes CDR1 SGHNT and CDR2 YYREEE (reference sequence). With 4 bases clipped from V and 5 bases from J, the junction kept 9 bases outside the gene matches. Clones were read by immunoSEQ multiplex PCR, and TCRdb kept only the in-frame ones, dropping some. This sample carries about 110,000 clones, roughly 82% of them seen once, and the ten largest clones take about 15%. The clonotype was recovered from a woman aged 55-69 years with acute or convalescent COVID-19. The rearrangement uses TRBV5-4 and TRBJ2-7; 10 bases map to TRBD1. The sample taken for sequencing was peripheral blood. The CDR3 sequence: CASSNKDRGGNEQYF. In nucleotides, the CDR3 is TGTGCCAGCAGCAACAAGGACAGGGGGGGCAACGAGCAGTACTTC.